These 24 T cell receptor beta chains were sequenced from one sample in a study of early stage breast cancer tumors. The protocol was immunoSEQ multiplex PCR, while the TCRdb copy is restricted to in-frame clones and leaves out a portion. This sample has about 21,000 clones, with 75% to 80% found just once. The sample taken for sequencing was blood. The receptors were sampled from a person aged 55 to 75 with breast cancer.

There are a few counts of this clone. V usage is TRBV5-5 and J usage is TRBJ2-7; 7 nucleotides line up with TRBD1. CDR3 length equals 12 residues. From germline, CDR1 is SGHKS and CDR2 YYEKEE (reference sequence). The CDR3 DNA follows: TGTGCGGTAGGGGACAGTTCCTACGAGCAGTACTTC. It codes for CAVGDSSYEQYF.

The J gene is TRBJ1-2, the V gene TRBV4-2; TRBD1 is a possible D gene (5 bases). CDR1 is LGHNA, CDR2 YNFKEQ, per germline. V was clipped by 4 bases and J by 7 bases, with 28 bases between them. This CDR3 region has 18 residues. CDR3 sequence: CASSRNGRGGGLLGGYTF. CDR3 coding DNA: TGTGCCAGCAGCCGCAATGGGAGGGGAGGTGGGTTATTGGGTGGCTACACCTTC.

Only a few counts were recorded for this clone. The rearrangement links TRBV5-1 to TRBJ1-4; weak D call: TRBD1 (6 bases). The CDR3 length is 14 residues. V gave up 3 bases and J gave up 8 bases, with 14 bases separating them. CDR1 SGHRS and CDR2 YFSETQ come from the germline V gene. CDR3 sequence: CASSSGQIGEKLFF. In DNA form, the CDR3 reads TGCGCCAGCAGCTCCGGACAGATCGGAGAAAAACTGTTTTTT.

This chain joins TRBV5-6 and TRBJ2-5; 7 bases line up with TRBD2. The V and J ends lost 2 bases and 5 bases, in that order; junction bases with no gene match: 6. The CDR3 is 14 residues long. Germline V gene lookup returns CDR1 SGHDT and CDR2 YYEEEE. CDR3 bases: TGTGCCAGCAGCTTTGGCGGGAGTGGGGAGACCCAGTACTTC. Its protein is CASSFGGSGETQYF.

CDR3 residues: CASSLTPGTAEQFF. The CDR3, as DNA: TGTGCCAGCAGCTTAACACCTGGGACAGCGGAGCAGTTCTTC. J is TRBJ2-1 and V is TRBV7-3; 7 bases are a match to TRBD1. Trimming removed 0 bases from V and 10 bases from J; junction bases left unmatched: 6. The CDR3 has 14 amino acids. CDR1 and CDR2 (germline): SGHTA, FQGTGA.

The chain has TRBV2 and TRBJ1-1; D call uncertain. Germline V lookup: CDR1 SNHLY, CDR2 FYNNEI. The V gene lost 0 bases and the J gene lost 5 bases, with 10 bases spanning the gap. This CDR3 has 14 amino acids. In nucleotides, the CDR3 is TGTGCCAGCAGTGAAGCGCTTCAAGAGACTGAAGCTTTCTTT. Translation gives CASSEALQETEAFF.

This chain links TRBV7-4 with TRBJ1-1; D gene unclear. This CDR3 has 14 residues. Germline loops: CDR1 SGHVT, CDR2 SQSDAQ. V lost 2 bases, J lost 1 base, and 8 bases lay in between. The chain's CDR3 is CASSLSKGNTEAFF. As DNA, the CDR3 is TGTGCCAGCAGCTTATCTAAAGGGAACACTGAAGCTTTCTTT. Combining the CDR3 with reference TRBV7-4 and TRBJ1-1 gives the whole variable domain GAGVSQSPRYKVAKRGRDVALRCDSISGHVTLYWYRQTLGQGSEVLTYSQSDAQRDKSGRPSGRFSAERPERSVSTLKIQRTEQGDSAVYLCASSLSKGNTEAFFGQGTRLTVV.

The CDR3 nucleotides read TGTGCCAGCAGCTTAGAAGGAGTCACAGATACGCAGTATTTT. Amino acids: CASSLEGVTDTQYF. This rearrangement joins TRBV7-6 to TRBJ2-3; unclear D gene. This CDR3 region has 14 residues. CDR1 is SGHVS, CDR2 FNYEAQ, per germline. V was cut by 1 base and J by 2 bases, with 7 bases left in between.

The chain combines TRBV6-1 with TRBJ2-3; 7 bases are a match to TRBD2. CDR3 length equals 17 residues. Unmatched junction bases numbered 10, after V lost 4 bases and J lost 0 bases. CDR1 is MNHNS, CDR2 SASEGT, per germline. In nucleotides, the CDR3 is TGTGCCAGCAGTGCTTTGCGGGGGTCTCTAAGCACAGATACGCAGTATTTT. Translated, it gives CASSALRGSLSTDTQYF.

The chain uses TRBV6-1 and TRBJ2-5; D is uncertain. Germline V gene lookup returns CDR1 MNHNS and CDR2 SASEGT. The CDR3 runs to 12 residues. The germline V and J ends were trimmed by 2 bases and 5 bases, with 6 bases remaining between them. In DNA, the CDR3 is TGTGCCAGCAGTGAAAGAGCGGAGACCCAGTACTTC. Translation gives CASSERAETQYF.

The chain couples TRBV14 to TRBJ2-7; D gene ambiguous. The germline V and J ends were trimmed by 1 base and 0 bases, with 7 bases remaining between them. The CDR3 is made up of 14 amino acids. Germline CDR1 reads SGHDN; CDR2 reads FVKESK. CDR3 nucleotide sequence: TGTGCCAGCAGCCAAGGTAAGGGCTCCTACGAGCAGTACTTC. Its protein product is CASSQGKGSYEQYF.

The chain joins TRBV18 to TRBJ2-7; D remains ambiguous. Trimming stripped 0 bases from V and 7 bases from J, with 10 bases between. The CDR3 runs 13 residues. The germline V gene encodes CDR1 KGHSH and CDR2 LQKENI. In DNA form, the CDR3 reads TGTGCCAGCTCACCACCTCAAGCGCGGGAGCAGTACTTC. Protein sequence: CASSPPQAREQYF.

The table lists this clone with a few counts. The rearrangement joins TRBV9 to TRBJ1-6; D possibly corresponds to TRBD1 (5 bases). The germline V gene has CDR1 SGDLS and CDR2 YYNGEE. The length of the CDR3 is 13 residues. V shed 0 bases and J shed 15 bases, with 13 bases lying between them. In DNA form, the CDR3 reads TGTGCCAGCAGCGTAGAGAACCGGGACGGCCTCCACTTT. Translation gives CASSVENRDGLHF.

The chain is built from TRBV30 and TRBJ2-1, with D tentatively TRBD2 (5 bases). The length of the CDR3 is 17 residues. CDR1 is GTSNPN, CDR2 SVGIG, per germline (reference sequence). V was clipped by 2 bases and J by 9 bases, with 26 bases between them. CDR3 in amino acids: CAWSPTRLRRTDGEQFF. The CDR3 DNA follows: TGTGCCTGGAGTCCCACCCGGTTGCGCAGGACTGACGGTGAGCAGTTCTTC.

CDR3 sequence (DNA): TGTGCCACCCAGCTTATAGGAGGAAAGCGCACTGAAGCTTTCTTT. It is translated as CATQLIGGKRTEAFF. This sequence joins TRBV7-9 and TRBJ1-1, with no clear D. From germline, CDR1 is SEHNR and CDR2 FQNEAQ (reference sequence). The CDR3 is 15 residues long. The germline V and J ends were trimmed by 10 bases and 4 bases, with 22 bases remaining between them. The variable domain in full, completed from reference TRBV7-9 and TRBJ1-1, reads DTGVSQNPRHKITKRGQNVTFRCDPISEHNRLYWYRQTLGQGPEFLTYFQNEAQLEKSRLLSDRFSAERPKGSFSTLEIQRTEQGDSAMYLCATQLIGGKRTEAFFGQGTRLTVV.

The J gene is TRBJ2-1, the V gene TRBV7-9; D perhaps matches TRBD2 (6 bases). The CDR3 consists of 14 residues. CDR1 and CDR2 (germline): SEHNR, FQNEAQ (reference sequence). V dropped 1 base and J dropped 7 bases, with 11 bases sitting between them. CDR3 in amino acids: CASSLGGEANEQFF. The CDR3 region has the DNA TGTGCCAGCAGCTTAGGGGGGGAGGCGAATGAGCAGTTCTTC.

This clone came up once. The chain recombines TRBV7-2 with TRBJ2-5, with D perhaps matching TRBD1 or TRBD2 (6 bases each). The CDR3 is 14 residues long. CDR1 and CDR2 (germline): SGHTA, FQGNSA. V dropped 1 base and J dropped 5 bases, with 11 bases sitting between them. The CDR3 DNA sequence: TGTGCCAGCAGCTTAGTCCTAGGGGGGGAGACCCAGTACTTC. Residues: CASSLVLGGETQYF.

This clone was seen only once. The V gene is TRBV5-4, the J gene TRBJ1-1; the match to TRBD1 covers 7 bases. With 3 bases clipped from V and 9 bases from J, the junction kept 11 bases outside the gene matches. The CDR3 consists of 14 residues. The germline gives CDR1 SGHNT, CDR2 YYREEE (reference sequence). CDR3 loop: CASSSKTGSGKAFF. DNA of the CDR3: TGTGCCAGCAGCTCGAAGACAGGGTCGGGAAAAGCTTTCTTT. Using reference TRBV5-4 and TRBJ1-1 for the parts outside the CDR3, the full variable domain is ETGVTQSPTHLIKTRGQQVTLRCSSQSGHNTVSWYQQALGQGPQFIFQYYREEENGRGNFPPRFSGLQFPNYSSELNVNALELDDSALYLCASSSKTGSGKAFFGQGTRLTVV.

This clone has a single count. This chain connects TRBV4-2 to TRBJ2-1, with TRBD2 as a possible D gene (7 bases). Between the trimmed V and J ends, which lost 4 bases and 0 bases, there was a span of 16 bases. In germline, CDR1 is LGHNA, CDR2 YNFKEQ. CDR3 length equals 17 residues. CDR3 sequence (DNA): TGTGCCAGCAGCCGGGACACTAGCGAAAGCTCCTACAATGAGCAGTTCTTC. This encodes CASSRDTSESSYNEQFF.

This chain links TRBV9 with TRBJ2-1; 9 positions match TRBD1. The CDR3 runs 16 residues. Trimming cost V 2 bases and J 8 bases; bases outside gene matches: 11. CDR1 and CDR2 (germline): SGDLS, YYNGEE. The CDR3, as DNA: TGTGCCAGCAGCGTTCTTGCCGGGACAGGGATCTATGAGCAGTTCTTC. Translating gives CASSVLAGTGIYEQFF.

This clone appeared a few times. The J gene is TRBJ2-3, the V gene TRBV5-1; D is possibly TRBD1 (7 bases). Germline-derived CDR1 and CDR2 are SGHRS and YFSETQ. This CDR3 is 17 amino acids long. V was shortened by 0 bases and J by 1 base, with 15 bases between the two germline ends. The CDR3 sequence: CASSLAPGGGGTDTQYF. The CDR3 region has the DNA TGCGCCAGCAGCTTGGCCCCCGGAGGGGGCGGCACAGATACGCAGTATTTT.

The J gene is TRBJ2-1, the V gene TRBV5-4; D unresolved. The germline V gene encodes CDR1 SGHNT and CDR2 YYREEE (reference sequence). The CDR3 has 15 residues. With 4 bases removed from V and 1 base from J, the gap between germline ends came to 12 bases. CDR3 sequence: CASSVSQQSYNEQFF. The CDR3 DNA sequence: TGTGCCAGCAGCGTCAGCCAACAGTCCTACAATGAGCAGTTCTTC.

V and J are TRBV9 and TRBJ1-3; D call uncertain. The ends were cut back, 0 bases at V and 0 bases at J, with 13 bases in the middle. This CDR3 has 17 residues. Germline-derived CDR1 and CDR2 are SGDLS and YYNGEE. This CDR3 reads CASSVGVYTSSGNTIYF. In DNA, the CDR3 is TGTGCCAGCAGCGTAGGAGTTTACACGAGCTCTGGAAACACCATATATTTT.

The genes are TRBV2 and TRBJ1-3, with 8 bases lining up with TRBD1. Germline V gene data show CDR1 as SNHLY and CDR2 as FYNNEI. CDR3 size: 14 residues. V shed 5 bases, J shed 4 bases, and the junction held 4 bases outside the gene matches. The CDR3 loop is CASSRTGQGNTIYF. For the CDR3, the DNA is TGTGCCAGCAGTCGGACAGGGCAGGGAAACACCATATATTTT.